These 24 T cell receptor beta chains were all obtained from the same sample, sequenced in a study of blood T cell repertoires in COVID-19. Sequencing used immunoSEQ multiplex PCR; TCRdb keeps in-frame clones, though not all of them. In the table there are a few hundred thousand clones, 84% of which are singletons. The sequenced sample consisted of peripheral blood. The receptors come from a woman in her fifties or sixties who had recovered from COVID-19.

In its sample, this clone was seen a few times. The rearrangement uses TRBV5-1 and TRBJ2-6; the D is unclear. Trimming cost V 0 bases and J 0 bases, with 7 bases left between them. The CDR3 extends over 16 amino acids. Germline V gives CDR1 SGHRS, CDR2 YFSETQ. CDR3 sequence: CASSLADFSGANVLTF. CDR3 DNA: TGCGCCAGCAGCTTGGCCGACTTCTCTGGGGCCAACGTCCTGACTTTC.

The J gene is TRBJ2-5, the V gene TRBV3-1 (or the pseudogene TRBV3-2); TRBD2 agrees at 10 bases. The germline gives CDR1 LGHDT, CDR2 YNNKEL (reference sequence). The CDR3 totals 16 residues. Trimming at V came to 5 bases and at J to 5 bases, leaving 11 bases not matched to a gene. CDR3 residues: CASSSGVAGGRETQYF. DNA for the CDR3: TGTGCCAGCAGCTCCGGGGTAGCGGGGGGTAGGGAGACCCAGTACTTC.

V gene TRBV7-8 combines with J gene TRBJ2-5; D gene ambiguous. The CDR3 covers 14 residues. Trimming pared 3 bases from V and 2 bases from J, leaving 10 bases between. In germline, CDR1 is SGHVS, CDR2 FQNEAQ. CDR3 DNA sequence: TGTGCCAGCAGCTTTATAGACGGGCAAGAGACCCAGTACTTC. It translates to CASSFIDGQETQYF.

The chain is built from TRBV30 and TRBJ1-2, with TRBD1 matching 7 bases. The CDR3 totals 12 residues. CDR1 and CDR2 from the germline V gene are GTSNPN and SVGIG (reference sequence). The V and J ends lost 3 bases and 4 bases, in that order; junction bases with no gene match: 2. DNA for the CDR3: TGTGCCTGGAGCGGGACAGCCTATGGCTACACCTTC. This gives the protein CAWSGTAYGYTF.

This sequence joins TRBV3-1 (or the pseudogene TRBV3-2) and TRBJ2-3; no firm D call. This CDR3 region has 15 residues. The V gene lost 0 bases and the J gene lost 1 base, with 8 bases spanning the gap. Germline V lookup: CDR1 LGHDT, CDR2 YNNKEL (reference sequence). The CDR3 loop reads CASSQDSGGTDTQYF. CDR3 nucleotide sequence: TGTGCCAGCAGCCAAGACTCGGGTGGCACAGATACGCAGTATTTT.

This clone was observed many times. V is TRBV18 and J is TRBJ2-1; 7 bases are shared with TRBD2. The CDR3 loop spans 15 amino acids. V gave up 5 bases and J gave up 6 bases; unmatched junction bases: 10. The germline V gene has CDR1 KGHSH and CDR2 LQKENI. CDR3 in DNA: TGTGCCAGCTCAGATTCGACCGGGACTACCAATGAGCAGTTCTTC. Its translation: CASSDSTGTTNEQFF.

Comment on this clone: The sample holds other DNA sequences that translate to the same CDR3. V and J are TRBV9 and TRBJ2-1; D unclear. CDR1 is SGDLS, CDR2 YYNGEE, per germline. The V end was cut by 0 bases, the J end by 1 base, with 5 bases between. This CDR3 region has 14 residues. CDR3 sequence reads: CASSVGGSYNEQFF. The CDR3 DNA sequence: TGTGCCAGCAGCGTAGGAGGATCCTACAATGAGCAGTTCTTC.

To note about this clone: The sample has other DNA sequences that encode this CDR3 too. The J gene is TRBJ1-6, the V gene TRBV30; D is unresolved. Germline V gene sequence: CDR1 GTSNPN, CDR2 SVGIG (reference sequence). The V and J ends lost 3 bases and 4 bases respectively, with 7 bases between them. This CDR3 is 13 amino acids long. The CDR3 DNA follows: TGTGCCTGGAGCCCCAGTTATAATTCACCCCTCCACTTT. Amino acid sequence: CAWSPSYNSPLHF.

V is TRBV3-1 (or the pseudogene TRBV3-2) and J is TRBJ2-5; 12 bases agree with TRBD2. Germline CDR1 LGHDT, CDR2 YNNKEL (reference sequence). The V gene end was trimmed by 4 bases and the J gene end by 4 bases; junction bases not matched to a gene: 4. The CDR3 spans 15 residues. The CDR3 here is CASSLLAGGRETQYF. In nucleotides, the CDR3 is TGTGCCAGCAGCCTCCTAGCGGGGGGGCGAGAGACCCAGTACTTC.

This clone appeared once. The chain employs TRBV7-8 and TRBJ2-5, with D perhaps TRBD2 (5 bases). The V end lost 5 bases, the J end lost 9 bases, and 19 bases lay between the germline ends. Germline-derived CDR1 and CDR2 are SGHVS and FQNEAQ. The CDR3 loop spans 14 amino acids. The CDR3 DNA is TGTGCCAGCAGCCGGACGGGAAGCCCCGGGGCCCAGTACTTC. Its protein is CASSRTGSPGAQYF.

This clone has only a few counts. The CDR3 here is CASIEWPRTGHNQPQHF. In DNA, the CDR3 is TGTGCCAGCATCGAGTGGCCGAGGACAGGGCACAATCAGCCCCAGCATTTT. The chain has TRBV6-4 and TRBJ1-5; 8 positions match TRBD1. In germline, CDR1 is MRHNA, CDR2 SNTAGT. The ends lost 7 bases at V and 3 bases at J; junction bases unmatched: 14. This CDR3 has 17 amino acids.

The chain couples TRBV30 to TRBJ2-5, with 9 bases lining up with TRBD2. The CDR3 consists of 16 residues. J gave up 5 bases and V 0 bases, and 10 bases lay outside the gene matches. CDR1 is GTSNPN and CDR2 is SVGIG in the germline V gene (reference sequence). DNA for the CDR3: TGTGCCTGGAGTGTACGGAGGCGCGGGGGGGAGGAGACCCAGTACTTC. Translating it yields CAWSVRRRGGEETQYF.

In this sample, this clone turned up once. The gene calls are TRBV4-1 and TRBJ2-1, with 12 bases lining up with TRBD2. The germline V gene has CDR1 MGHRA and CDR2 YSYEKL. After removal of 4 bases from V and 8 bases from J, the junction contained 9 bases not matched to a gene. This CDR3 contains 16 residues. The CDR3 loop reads CASSLRLAGVDDEQFF. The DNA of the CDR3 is TGCGCCAGCAGCCTCCGACTAGCGGGGGTGGACGATGAGCAGTTCTTC.

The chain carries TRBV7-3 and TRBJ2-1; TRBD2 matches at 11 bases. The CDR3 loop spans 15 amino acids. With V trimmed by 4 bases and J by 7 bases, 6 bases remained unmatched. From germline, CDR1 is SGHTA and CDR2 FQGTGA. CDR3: CASSWIAGGQNEQFF. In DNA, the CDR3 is TGTGCCAGCAGCTGGATAGCGGGGGGGCAGAATGAGCAGTTCTTC. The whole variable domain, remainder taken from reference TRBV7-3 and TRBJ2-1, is GAGVSQTPSNKVTEKGKYVELRCDPISGHTALYWYRQSLGQGPEFLIYFQGTGAADDSGLPNDRFFAVRPEGSVSTLKIQRTERGDSAVYLCASSWIAGGQNEQFFGPGTRLTVL.

The CDR3 protein is CASSLTSGGPGTQYF. CDR3 nucleotides: TGTGCCAGCAGCCTGACTAGCGGGGGGCCCGGTACGCAGTATTTT. The gene calls are TRBV7-3 and TRBJ2-3; the match to TRBD2 covers 13 bases. The CDR3 consists of 15 residues. Trimming at V came to 5 bases and at J to 8 bases, leaving 7 bases not matched to a gene. The germline gives CDR1 SGHTA, CDR2 FQGTGA.

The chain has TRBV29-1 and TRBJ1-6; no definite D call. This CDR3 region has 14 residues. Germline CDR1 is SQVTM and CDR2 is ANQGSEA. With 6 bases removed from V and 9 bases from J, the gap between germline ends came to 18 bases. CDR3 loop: CSVSLDLRGSPLHF. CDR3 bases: TGCAGCGTAAGCCTGGATTTACGAGGTTCACCCCTCCACTTT.

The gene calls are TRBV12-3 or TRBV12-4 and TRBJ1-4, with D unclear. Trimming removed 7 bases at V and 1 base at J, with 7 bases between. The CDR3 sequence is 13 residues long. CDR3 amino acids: CASTRGTNEKLFF. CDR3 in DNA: TGTGCCAGCACCCGCGGAACTAATGAAAAACTGTTTTTT.

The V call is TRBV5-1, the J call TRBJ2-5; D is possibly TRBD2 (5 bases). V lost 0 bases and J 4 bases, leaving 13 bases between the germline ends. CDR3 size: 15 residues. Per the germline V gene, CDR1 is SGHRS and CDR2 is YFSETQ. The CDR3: CASSLAWTHGETQYF. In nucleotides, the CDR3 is TGCGCCAGCAGCTTGGCTTGGACTCACGGAGAGACCCAGTACTTC.

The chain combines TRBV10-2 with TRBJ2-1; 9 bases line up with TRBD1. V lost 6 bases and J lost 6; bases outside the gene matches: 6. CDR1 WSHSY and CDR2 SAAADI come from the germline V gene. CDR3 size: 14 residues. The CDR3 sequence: CASSLGQGINEQFF. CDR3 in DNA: TGCGCCAGCAGCCTAGGACAGGGGATCAATGAGCAGTTCTTC.

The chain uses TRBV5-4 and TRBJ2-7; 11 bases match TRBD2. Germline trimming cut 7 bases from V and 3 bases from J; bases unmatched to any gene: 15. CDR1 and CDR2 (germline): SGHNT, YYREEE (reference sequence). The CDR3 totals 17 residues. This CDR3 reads CASCPPLELAGDYEQYF. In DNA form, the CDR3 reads TGTGCCAGCTGCCCACCTCTTGAACTAGCGGGGGACTACGAGCAGTACTTC. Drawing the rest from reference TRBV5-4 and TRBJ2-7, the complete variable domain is ETGVTQSPTHLIKTRGQQVTLRCSSQSGHNTVSWYQQALGQGPQFIFQYYREEENGRGNFPPRFSGLQFPNYSSELNVNALELDDSALYLCASCPPLELAGDYEQYFGPGTRLTVT.

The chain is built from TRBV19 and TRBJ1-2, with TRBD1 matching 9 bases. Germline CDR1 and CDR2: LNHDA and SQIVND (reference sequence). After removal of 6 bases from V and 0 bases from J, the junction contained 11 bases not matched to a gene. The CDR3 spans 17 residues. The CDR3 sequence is CASRNPDRGWPNYGYTF. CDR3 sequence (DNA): TGTGCCAGTAGAAACCCGGACAGGGGTTGGCCTAACTATGGCTACACCTTC.

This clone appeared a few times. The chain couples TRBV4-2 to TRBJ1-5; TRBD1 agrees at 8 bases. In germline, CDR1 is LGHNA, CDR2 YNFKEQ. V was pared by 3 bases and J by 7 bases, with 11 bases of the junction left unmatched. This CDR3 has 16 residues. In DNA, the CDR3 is TGTGCCAGCAGCCAGCACGACAGGGGTACAATCCAGCCCCAGCATTTT. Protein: CASSQHDRGTIQPQHF.

In nucleotides, the CDR3 is TGTGCCAGCAGTGATAGCGGGTACCTCACAGATACGCAGTATTTT. Translated: CASSDSGYLTDTQYF. The V call is TRBV6-1, the J call TRBJ2-3; 7 positions agree with TRBD2. This CDR3 is built from 15 residues. With V trimmed by 3 bases and J by 2 bases, 5 bases remained unmatched. The germline V gene has CDR1 MNHNS and CDR2 SASEGT.

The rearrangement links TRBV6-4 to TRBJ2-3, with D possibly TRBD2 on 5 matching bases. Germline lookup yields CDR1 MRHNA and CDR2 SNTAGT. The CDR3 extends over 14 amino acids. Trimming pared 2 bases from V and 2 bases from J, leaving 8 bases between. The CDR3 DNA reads TGTGCCAGCAGTGACGCACTAGACACAGATACGCAGTATTTT. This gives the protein CASSDALDTDTQYF.